Each of the 15 T cell receptor beta chains below was sequenced from the same sample in a study of OX40 agonist ivuxolimab in advanced cancers. Assay: immunoSEQ multiplex PCR; the TCRdb copy retains only in-frame clones and omits some. The table has about 110,000 clones, about 91% seen once. The sequencing here drew on CD4+ or CD8+ T cells sorted from blood, taken in a trial of the OX40 agonist ivuxolimab. The origin of the receptors is an adult with an advanced solid tumor such as melanoma, head and neck, liver or kidney cancer.

This clone showed up just once. CDR3 nucleotide sequence: TGTGCCTGGAGCCCGGATTCTGGTGGTGAAAAACTGTTTTTT. Its translation: CAWSPDSGGEKLFF. The chain uses TRBV30 and TRBJ1-4, with unresolved D. The CDR3 has 14 amino acids. V dropped 3 bases and J dropped 7 bases, with 15 bases sitting between them. Germline CDR1 GTSNPN, CDR2 SVGIG (reference sequence).

The rearrangement links TRBV6-5 to TRBJ2-2, with 12 bases lining up with TRBD1. This CDR3 region has 15 residues. Losses at the gene ends were 6 bases for V and 6 bases for J; bases not matched to a gene: 5. CDR1 and CDR2 (germline): MNHEY, SVGAGI. CDR3 amino acids: CASRGTGGAPGELFF. The CDR3 nucleotides read TGTGCCAGCAGAGGGACAGGGGGCGCTCCCGGGGAGCTGTTTTTT.

CDR3 protein: CASSRVGGAPGTGELFF. CDR3 DNA: TGCGCCAGCAGCCGTGTGGGGGGCGCCCCGGGGACCGGGGAGCTGTTTTTT. V and J are TRBV5-1 and TRBJ2-2; D assignment may be TRBD1 or TRBD2 (6 bases each). Between the trimmed V and J ends, which lost 4 bases and 5 bases, there was a span of 21 bases. The germline gives CDR1 SGHRS, CDR2 YFSETQ. The CDR3 sequence is 17 residues long.

This clone was observed a few times. This chain connects TRBV10-1 to TRBJ1-5, with a tentative D call TRBD1 (5 bases). The CDR3 consists of 14 residues. Germline V gives CDR1 WNHNN, CDR2 SYGVQD (reference sequence). The V end lost 11 bases, the J end lost 3 bases, and 17 bases lay between the germline ends. CDR3 in DNA: TGCGCCGGTAAGACGAGGGGAAACAATCAGCCCCAGCATTTT. Its protein product is CAGKTRGNNQPQHF.

This clone has only one observation. The chain joins TRBV15 to TRBJ2-7, with 8 bases aligning to TRBD1. From germline, CDR1 is LNHNV and CDR2 YYDKDF (reference sequence). Trimming at V came to 8 bases and at J to 1 base, leaving 10 bases not matched to a gene. CDR3 length: 15 amino acids. The CDR3 loop is CATAQSGGFSYEQYF. CDR3 nucleotide sequence: TGTGCCACCGCACAATCAGGGGGCTTTTCCTACGAGCAGTACTTC.

This clone was picked up one time. The CDR3 DNA follows: TGTGCCAGCTCATCCAGGACAGGGGAAGGCTACACCTTC. Its translation is CASSSRTGEGYTF. This sequence joins TRBV18 and TRBJ1-2; 9 bases are a match to TRBD1. CDR1 is KGHSH, CDR2 LQKENI, per germline. The CDR3 is made up of 13 amino acids. V trimming: 5 bases; J trimming: 8 bases; junction bases outside the gene matches: 6.

This chain links TRBV10-2 with TRBJ2-3; D remains ambiguous. CDR1 is WSHSY and CDR2 is SAAADI in the germline V gene. This CDR3 comprises 11 residues. The ends were cut back, 6 bases at V and 3 bases at J, with 4 bases in the middle. The CDR3 loop reads CASRGTDTQYF. The CDR3 DNA is TGCGCCAGCAGGGGAACAGATACGCAGTATTTT.

This sequence joins TRBV6-1 and TRBJ1-3; the D gene is possibly TRBD1 (5 bases). With 7 bases removed from V and 9 bases from J, the gap between germline ends came to 16 bases. There are 13 residues in the CDR3. CDR1 and CDR2 (germline): MNHNS, SASEGT. CDR3 region: CASIIGDVGTIYF. CDR3 in DNA: TGTGCCAGCATTATCGGGGACGTCGGCACCATATATTTT.

This clone was detected only once. The chain uses TRBV21-1 and TRBJ2-5. TRBV21-1 is a documented pseudogene. CDR3 length: 15 amino acids. CDR3 protein: CASSKEPRERETQYF. Written as DNA, the CDR3 is TGTGCCAGCAGCAAAGAGCCTAGGGAACGGGAGACCCAGTACTTC.

The rearrangement joins TRBV5-1 to TRBJ2-1; 7 nucleotides agree with TRBD1. This CDR3 comprises 14 residues. The germline CDR1 and CDR2 sequences are SGHRS and YFSETQ. Trimming took 3 bases from V and 3 from J; bases not matched to a gene: 3. CDR3 nucleotides: TGCGCCAGCAGCTCTGACAGGGTCTACAATGAGCAGTTCTTC. Residues: CASSSDRVYNEQFF. The full variable domain, completed using reference TRBV5-1 and TRBJ2-1, is KAGVTQTPRYLIKTRGQQVTLSCSPISGHRSVSWYQQTPGQGLQFLFEYFSETQRNKGNFPGRFSGRQFSNSRSEMNVSTLELGDSALYLCASSSDRVYNEQFFGPGTRLTVL.

This clone was detected a few times. The chain recombines TRBV10-3 with TRBJ1-1; maybe TRBD1 (5 bases). The CDR3 contains 13 residues. Germline assignment: CDR1 ENHRY and CDR2 SYGVKD. V lost 6 bases and J 1 base, leaving 9 bases between the germline ends. CDR3 sequence (DNA): TGTGCCATCAGCGGGACGGGGAACACTGAAGCTTTCTTT. Its translation is CAISGTGNTEAFF.

The V gene is TRBV7-2, the J gene TRBJ2-1; D gene ambiguous. CDR1 and CDR2 from the germline V gene are SGHTA and FQGNSA. Trimming shortened V by 3 bases and J by 0 bases, and 6 bases separated the two germline ends. This CDR3 is built from 14 residues. The CDR3 spells CASSFLGSYNEQFF. The DNA of the CDR3 is TGTGCCAGCAGCTTCCTAGGCTCCTACAATGAGCAGTTCTTC.

This chain links TRBV6-1 with TRBJ1-1, with D possibly matching TRBD1 (5 bases). Trimming removed 9 bases at V and 4 bases at J, with 18 bases between. The CDR3 extends over 14 amino acids. Germline V CDR1 and CDR2: MNHNS, SASEGT. As DNA, the CDR3 is TGTGCCAGTCGCCTGGGGGGAGGGAGCACTGAAGCTTTCTTT. Amino acid sequence: CASRLGGGSTEAFF.

V and J are TRBV15 and TRBJ1-3; unclear D gene. V was clipped by 0 bases and J by 7 bases, with 10 bases between them. The CDR3 runs 14 residues. CDR1 and CDR2 (germline): LNHNV, YYDKDF (reference sequence). CDR3 amino acids: CATSRDRGENTIYF. The CDR3 DNA reads TGTGCCACCAGCAGAGATCGCGGAGAGAACACCATATATTTT.

The chain recombines TRBV30 with TRBJ1-1, with D unresolved. The CDR3 runs to 14 residues. Germline V gene sequence: CDR1 GTSNPN, CDR2 SVGIG (reference sequence). Trimming removed 3 bases from V and 0 bases from J, with 11 bases in between. This chain's CDR3 is CAWREMSMNTEAFF. The CDR3 bases are TGTGCCTGGAGGGAGATGTCCATGAACACTGAAGCTTTCTTT.